This T cell receptor beta chain is from a study of blood T cell repertoires in COVID-19. Across the study: The study drew acute and convalescent COVID-19 samples from the United States, Italy and Spain. The cDNA or gDNA used as material had been derived from T cells, B-cell-depleted T cells, or PBMCs.

Original analysis: Reference gene primer amplification gave estimated nucleated cell counts. Using immunoSEQ multiplex PCR, the repertoire was profiled, and TCRdb retains in-frame clones only, with some absent. The V and J calls and the clone size are those of that table, but D and trimming were determined from the DNA. Of about 200,000 clones listed, 86% are singletons. Which cohort a participant joined came from the clinical history participants gave. The V end lost 7 bases, the J end lost 3 bases, and 12 bases lay between the germline ends. The CDR3 consists of 13 residues. Germline loops: CDR1 MDHEN, CDR2 SYDVKM.

This TCR was sampled from a man aged 40-49 years with acute COVID-19. The chain links TRBV28 to TRBJ1-2, with D perhaps TRBD1 (5 bases). The sequenced sample was PBMCs or T cells enriched from blood (not recorded which). The chain's CDR3 is CASTLGTDYGYTF. The CDR3 region has the DNA TGTGCCAGCACCCTCGGGACTGACTATGGCTACACCTTC.